The 28 T cell receptor beta chains reported below all come from one sample, sequenced in a study of blood T cell repertoires in COVID-19. The assay was immunoSEQ multiplex PCR, and TCRdb's table has in-frame clones only and misses some. This sample has roughly 46,000 clones, with 80% to 90% found just once. The sequenced sample consisted of peripheral blood. The receptors come from a human donor with active COVID-19. The donor label of this sample is uncertain.

Only a few counts were recorded for this clone. The J gene is TRBJ2-7, the V gene TRBV4-1, with D uncertain. CDR1 is MGHRA, CDR2 YSYEKL, per germline. The V end lost 1 base, the J end lost 2 bases, and 6 bases lay between the germline ends. The CDR3 consists of 13 residues. DNA of the CDR3: TGCGCCAGCAGCCAAGGAGCAACCTACGAGCAGTACTTC. Translated, it gives CASSQGATYEQYF.

Only one count was recorded for this clone. The chain is built from TRBV12-5 and TRBJ1-5, with 10 positions matching TRBD1. Losses at the gene ends were 1 base for V and 6 bases for J; bases not matched to a gene: 3. CDR1 LGHNT and CDR2 FRNRAP come from the germline V gene. The CDR3 loop spans 15 amino acids. The CDR3 coding sequence is TGTGCTAGTGGTTTGGGGGACAGGGGAATTCAGCCCCAGCATTTT. Translated: CASGLGDRGIQPQHF. Filled out from reference TRBV12-5 and TRBJ1-5, the complete variable domain reads DARVTQTPRHKVTEMGQEVTMRCQPILGHNTVFWYRQTMMQGLELLAYFRNRAPLDDSGMPKDRFSAEMPDATLATLKIQPSEPRDSAVYFCASGLGDRGIQPQHFGDGTRLSIL.

CDR3 sequence reads: CASSSSRDRGSYNEQFF. CDR3 in DNA: TGTGCCAGCAGCTCGTCCCGGGACAGGGGTTCCTACAATGAGCAGTTCTTC. The chain employs TRBV11-3 and TRBJ2-1; 10 bases are a match to TRBD1. Germline V gives CDR1 SGHNT, CDR2 YENEEA. CDR3 length: 17 amino acids. V lost 4 bases and J lost 1; bases outside the gene matches: 7.

The chain joins TRBV5-4 to TRBJ2-7; 14 bases line up with TRBD2. CDR1 is SGHNT, CDR2 YYREEE, per germline (reference sequence). The CDR3 length is 17 residues. J was trimmed by 6 bases and V by 4 bases; bases with no gene match: 12. In DNA form, the CDR3 reads TGTGCCAGCAGCCTTGCCGGGACTAGCGGGAGTAGATCCGAGCAGTACTTC. Translation: CASSLAGTSGSRSEQYF.

The chain has TRBV5-1 and TRBJ2-3, with a weak D call TRBD2 (5 bases). This CDR3 spans 14 amino acids. CDR1 is SGHRS and CDR2 is YFSETQ in the germline V gene. Trimming removed 0 bases from V and 4 bases from J, with 9 bases in between. The CDR3 DNA follows: TGCGCCAGCAGCTTGGGAGGGATAGCAGATACGCAGTATTTT. It encodes CASSLGGIADTQYF.

This chain joins TRBV28 and TRBJ1-1; D unresolved. Germline CDR1 is MDHEN and CDR2 is SYDVKM. V was cut by 2 bases and J by 1 base, with 8 bases left in between. The CDR3 covers 14 residues. CDR3 loop: CASSLVPGNTEAFF. The DNA of the CDR3 is TGTGCCAGCAGTTTAGTCCCAGGGAACACTGAAGCTTTCTTT.

This clone has just one count. The J gene is TRBJ2-5, the V gene TRBV5-1; 10 bases align to TRBD1. The length of the CDR3 is 15 residues. Germline CDR1 is SGHRS and CDR2 is YFSETQ. Losses at the gene ends were 7 bases for V and 5 bases for J; bases not matched to a gene: 11. This chain's CDR3 is CASGNPTGGAETQYF. The CDR3 DNA sequence: TGCGCCAGCGGCAACCCGACAGGGGGCGCGGAGACCCAGTACTTC.

This clone was seen only once. CDR3 loop: CASSPRTGMAFYEQYF. The CDR3 nucleotides read TGTGCCAGCAGCCCTCGGACAGGGATGGCCTTCTACGAGCAGTACTTC. This rearrangement joins TRBV11-2 to TRBJ2-7, with 8 bases matching TRBD1. Germline lookup yields CDR1 SGHAT and CDR2 FQNNGV. Losses at the gene ends were 5 bases for V and 3 bases for J; bases not matched to a gene: 12. The CDR3 is 16 amino acids.

The chain carries TRBV28 and TRBJ1-5; a possible D gene is TRBD1 (5 bases). The V end was cut by 5 bases, the J end by 3 bases, with 11 bases between. The germline V gene encodes CDR1 MDHEN and CDR2 SYDVKM. The CDR3 contains 14 residues. The CDR3 DNA reads TGTGCCAGCAGTACCCTGACAGTCAATCAGCCCCAGCATTTT. Amino acid sequence: CASSTLTVNQPQHF.

V and J are TRBV5-8 and TRBJ2-4, with a possible D match to TRBD1 (6 bases). CDR3 size: 14 residues. With 4 bases removed from V and 2 bases from J, the gap between germline ends came to 10 bases. Germline V lookup: CDR1 SGHTS, CDR2 YDEGEE. The CDR3 DNA reads as TGTGCCAGCAGCCAGGACAGTCCCAAAAACATTCAGTACTTC. Amino acids: CASSQDSPKNIQYF.

The CDR3 nucleotides are TGCGCCAGCAGCCAAGTCCTTGTGGCAGGGGGCGGCAATCAGCCCCAGCATTTT. It yields the protein CASSQVLVAGGGNQPQHF. The chain is built from TRBV4-1 and TRBJ1-5, with TRBD1 matching 8 bases. Germline CDR1 is MGHRA and CDR2 is YSYEKL. V lost 1 base, J lost 2 bases, and 10 bases stayed unmatched. The CDR3 runs 18 residues.

CDR3: CASRRGISYNEQFF. In DNA form, the CDR3 reads TGTGCCAGCAGACGGGGAATCTCCTACAATGAGCAGTTCTTC. The chain recombines TRBV6-5 with TRBJ2-1, with D possibly TRBD2 on 5 matching bases. This CDR3 comprises 14 residues. V lost 6 bases to trimming and J lost 0 bases, with 9 bases between them. Per germline, CDR1 MNHEY and CDR2 SVGAGI.

This chain links TRBV6-5 with TRBJ2-7; 10 nucleotides align to TRBD2. Germline V gene sequence: CDR1 MNHEY, CDR2 SVGAGI. CDR3 length: 15 amino acids. Losses at the gene ends were 5 bases for V and 0 bases for J; bases not matched to a gene: 4. This CDR3 is CASSTRLAGSYEQYF. The CDR3 region has the DNA TGTGCCAGCAGTACCCGACTAGCGGGCTCCTACGAGCAGTACTTC.

The chain recombines TRBV27 with TRBJ1-1; maybe TRBD1 (6 bases). Trimming took off 5 bases at V and 0 bases at J, with 25 bases between the two ends. The CDR3 has 19 residues. Germline CDR1 reads MNHEY; CDR2 reads SMNVEV (reference sequence). CDR3: CASSPDTGFESPMNTEAFF. CDR3 coding DNA: TGTGCCAGCAGTCCCGATACAGGGTTTGAATCCCCAATGAACACTGAAGCTTTCTTT.

The J gene is TRBJ2-7, the V gene TRBV6-5; 14 nucleotides line up with TRBD2. The V gene end was trimmed by 6 bases and the J gene end by 7 bases; junction bases not matched to a gene: 8. The CDR3 totals 15 residues. Germline V CDR1 and CDR2: MNHEY, SVGAGI. The CDR3 protein is CASRSGGLAGVEQYF. In DNA, the CDR3 is TGTGCCAGCAGATCGGGGGGACTAGCGGGAGTTGAGCAGTACTTC.

V gene TRBV30 combines with J gene TRBJ1-1; D is undetermined. CDR1 GTSNPN and CDR2 SVGIG come from the germline V gene (reference sequence). CDR3 size: 11 residues. Trimming took 0 bases from V and 4 from J, leaving 3 bases between them. The CDR3 sequence: CAWSVLTEAFF. CDR3 in DNA: TGTGCCTGGAGTGTACTCACTGAAGCTTTCTTT.

This chain uses TRBV4-1 with TRBJ1-2, with D unclear. V was clipped by 2 bases and J by 8 bases, with 15 bases between them. Per the germline V gene, CDR1 is MGHRA and CDR2 is YSYEKL. The CDR3 extends over 14 amino acids. The CDR3 spells CASSQFDIPGGYTF. The DNA of the CDR3 is TGCGCCAGCAGCCAATTCGACATACCGGGAGGCTACACCTTC.

The V and J genes are TRBV6-5 and TRBJ1-2; TRBD1 agrees at 7 bases. The V gene's germline CDR1 is MNHEY and CDR2 SVGAGI. This CDR3 is built from 13 residues. V gave up 2 bases and J gave up 8 bases; unmatched junction bases: 5. CDR3 nucleotide sequence: TGTGCCAGCAGTTACGCGTCAGGGGGGGGCTACACCTTC. It yields the protein CASSYASGGGYTF.

This clone occurred once. The CDR3 DNA reads as TGTGCCAGCAGCTTGTACCGAGGGGAGCAGTACTTC. It codes for CASSLYRGEQYF. The chain carries TRBV13 and TRBJ2-7; maybe TRBD2 (5 bases). V was cut by 3 bases and J by 7 bases, with 10 bases left in between. Germline V CDR1 and CDR2: PRHDT, FYEKMQ (reference sequence). The CDR3 runs to 12 residues.

A single count supports this clone. The J gene is TRBJ1-2, the V gene TRBV28, with D unclear. The CDR3 has 13 amino acids. Trimming took off 6 bases at V and 0 bases at J, with 8 bases between the two ends. Germline-derived CDR1 and CDR2 are MDHEN and SYDVKM. As DNA, the CDR3 is TGTGCCAGCAGCCCTCTAGCTAACTATGGCTACACCTTC. This encodes CASSPLANYGYTF.

The chain employs TRBV2 and TRBJ1-2; TRBD1 is a possible D gene (6 bases). This CDR3 contains 15 residues. V was cut by 6 bases and J by 8 bases, with 22 bases left in between. Germline V gene data show CDR1 as SNHLY and CDR2 as FYNNEI. The chain's CDR3 is CASSEIRDTRGGYTF. CDR3 sequence (DNA): TGTGCCAGCAGCGAGATCCGGGACACCAGAGGAGGCTACACCTTC.

This rearrangement joins TRBV2 to TRBJ2-1, with 11 bases matching TRBD2. The CDR3 covers 15 residues. V shed 4 bases and J 4 bases; nucleotides not matched to a gene: 3. Looked up from germline, CDR1 is SNHLY and CDR2 is FYNNEI. DNA of the CDR3: TGTGCCAGCAGTGGACTAGCGGGGATGTACAATGAGCAGTTCTTC. As protein: CASSGLAGMYNEQFF. Variable domain in full (rest from reference TRBV2 and TRBJ2-1): EPEVTQTPSHQVTQMGQEVILRCVPISNHLYFYWYRQILGQKVEFLVSFYNNEISEKSEIFDDQFSVERPDGSNFTLKIRSTKLEDSAMYFCASSGLAGMYNEQFFGPGTRLTVL.

The genes are TRBV18 and TRBJ2-7; TRBD1 agrees at 9 bases. This CDR3 region has 14 residues. V lost 2 bases, J lost 4 bases, and 3 bases stayed unmatched. Germline CDR1 reads KGHSH; CDR2 reads LQKENI. As DNA, the CDR3 is TGTGCCAGCTCACCAGGGACAGGGAATTACGAGCAGTACTTC. Encoded protein: CASSPGTGNYEQYF.

The chain links TRBV7-8 to TRBJ2-1, with D possibly matching TRBD1 (5 bases). The CDR3 spans 14 residues. V was pared by 5 bases and J by 4 bases, with 12 bases between. Germline V gene sequence: CDR1 SGHVS, CDR2 FQNEAQ. CDR3 bases: TGTGCCAGCAGCCCTGGGGCGGTATACAATGAGCAGTTCTTC. Its translation is CASSPGAVYNEQFF.

V and J are TRBV27 and TRBJ1-1; 10 nucleotides match TRBD1. In germline, CDR1 is MNHEY, CDR2 SMNVEV (reference sequence). V was pared by 7 bases and J by 1 base, with 12 bases of the junction left unmatched. This CDR3 has 17 residues. CDR3 in amino acids: CASTADRGRPGNTEAFF. CDR3 in DNA: TGTGCCAGCACTGCCGACAGGGGGCGCCCGGGGAACACTGAAGCTTTCTTT.

The chain carries TRBV5-6 and TRBJ2-4; 10 bases agree with TRBD1. Germline assignment: CDR1 SGHDT and CDR2 YYEEEE. V gave up 5 bases and J gave up 3 bases; unmatched junction bases: 14. This CDR3 has 18 amino acids. CDR3 nucleotide sequence: TGTGCCAGCAGTTTTTTTCGCCCCGGGACAGGGGACAAAAACATTCAGTACTTC. This translates into CASSFFRPGTGDKNIQYF. Together with reference TRBV5-6 and TRBJ2-4, the CDR3 gives the full variable domain: DAGVTQSPTHLIKTRGQQVTLRCSPKSGHDTVSWYQQALGQGPQFIFQYYEEEERQRGNFPDRFSGHQFPNYSSELNVNALLLGDSALYLCASSFFRPGTGDKNIQYFGAGTRLSVL.

CDR3 sequence reads: CASSMGPTGYTF. As DNA, the CDR3 is TGTGCCAGTAGTATGGGGCCCACTGGCTACACCTTC. This chain connects TRBV19 to TRBJ1-2; D is perhaps TRBD1 (5 bases). Germline CDR1 and CDR2: LNHDA and SQIVND (reference sequence). V lost 3 bases to trimming and J lost 7 bases, with 9 bases between them. The CDR3 runs 12 residues. The complete variable domain, with remaining parts taken from reference TRBV19 and TRBJ1-2, reads DGGITQSPKYLFRKEGQNVTLSCEQNLNHDAMYWYRQDPGQGLRLIYYSQIVNDFQKGDIAEGYSVSREKKESFPLTVTSAQKNPTAFYLCASSMGPTGYTFGSGTRLTVV.

The J gene is TRBJ2-2, the V gene TRBV2, with 10 nucleotides matching TRBD2. V was clipped by 10 bases and J by 2 bases; unmatched bases: 10. The CDR3 sequence is 16 residues long. CDR1 and CDR2 (germline): SNHLY, FYNNEI. The CDR3 coding sequence is TGTGCCACCGTAAGGACTAGCGGACCCAACACCGGGGAGCTGTTTTTT. This gives the protein CATVRTSGPNTGELFF.